This T cell receptor (beta chain) appears in the sequencing data of a study of cytomegalovirus exposure and HLA in healthy donors. As for the study in general: From some 180 million T cells, an earlier analysis saw roughly 100 million unique TCR beta sequences.

CDR3 length: 15 amino acids. Germline loops: CDR1 SQVTM, CDR2 ANQGSEA. Trimming cost V 0 bases and J 3 bases, with 14 bases left between them. On this clone: No antigen is known for it.

The PCR was carried out with 60 Vbeta primers and 13 Jbeta primers. Original processing methods: As a later analysis found, there were 78 million or so unique TCR beta chains, of which around 9.9 million were shared. Assay: immunoSEQ multiplex PCR; the TCRdb copy retains only in-frame clones and omits some. V, J and clone size were drawn from that table, and D and trimming were deduced from the DNA. The sample has approximately 170,000 clones; 75% to 90% are singletons. Findings and caveats of the study: In a later analysis, parvovirus B19, influenza, CMV and Epstein-Barr virus appeared linked to several top co-occurrence clusters. Exclusion applied to some V segments, including TRBV6-2 and TRBV6-3, as they were indistinguishable.

V gene TRBV29-1 combines with J gene TRBJ1-2; D is unclear. The receptor's source is a boy aged 2 to 10 in good health and CMV-seronegative. Input material: PBMCs. The DNA of the CDR3 is TGCAGCGTTGAAGATCGCGGGAAGGGCGACTATGGCTACACCTTC. Protein: CSVEDRGKGDYGYTF.